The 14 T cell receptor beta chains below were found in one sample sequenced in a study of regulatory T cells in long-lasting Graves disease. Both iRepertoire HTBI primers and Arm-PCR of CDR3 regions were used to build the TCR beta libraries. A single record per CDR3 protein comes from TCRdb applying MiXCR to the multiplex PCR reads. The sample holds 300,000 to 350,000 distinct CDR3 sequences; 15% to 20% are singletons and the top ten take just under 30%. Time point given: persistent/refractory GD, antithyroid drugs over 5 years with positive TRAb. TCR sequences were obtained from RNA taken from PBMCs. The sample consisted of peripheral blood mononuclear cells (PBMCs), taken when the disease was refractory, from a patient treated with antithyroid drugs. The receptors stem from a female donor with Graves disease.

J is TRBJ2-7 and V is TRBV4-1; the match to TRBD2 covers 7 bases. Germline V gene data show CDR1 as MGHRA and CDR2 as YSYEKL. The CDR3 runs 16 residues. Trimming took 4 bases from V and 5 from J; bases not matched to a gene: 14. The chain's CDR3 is CASSPPIPIRGDEQYF. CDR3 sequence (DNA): TGCGCCAGCAGCCCCCCCATTCCAATTCGGGGGGACGAGCAGTACTTC.

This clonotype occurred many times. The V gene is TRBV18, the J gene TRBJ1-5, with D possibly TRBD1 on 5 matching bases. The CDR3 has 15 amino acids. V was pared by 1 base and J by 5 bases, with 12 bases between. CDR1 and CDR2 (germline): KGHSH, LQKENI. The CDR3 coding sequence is TGTGCCAGCTCACCACGAACAGGTGCGGATCAGCCCCAGCATTTT. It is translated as CASSPRTGADQPQHF.

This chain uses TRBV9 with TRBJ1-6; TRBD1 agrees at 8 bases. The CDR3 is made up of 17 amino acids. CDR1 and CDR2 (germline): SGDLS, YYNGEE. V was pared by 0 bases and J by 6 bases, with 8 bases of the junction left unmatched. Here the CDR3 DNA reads TGTGCCAGCAGCGTAGAAGTCCAGGGGGCGGGTAATTCACCCCTCCACTTT. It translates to CASSVEVQGAGNSPLHF.

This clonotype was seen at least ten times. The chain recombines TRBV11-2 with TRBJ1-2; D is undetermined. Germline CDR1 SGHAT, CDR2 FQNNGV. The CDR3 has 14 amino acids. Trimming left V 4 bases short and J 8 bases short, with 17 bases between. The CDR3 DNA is TGTGCCAGCAGCTCTCAAGCGAGGCTCTGGGGCTACACCTTC. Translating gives CASSSQARLWGYTF.

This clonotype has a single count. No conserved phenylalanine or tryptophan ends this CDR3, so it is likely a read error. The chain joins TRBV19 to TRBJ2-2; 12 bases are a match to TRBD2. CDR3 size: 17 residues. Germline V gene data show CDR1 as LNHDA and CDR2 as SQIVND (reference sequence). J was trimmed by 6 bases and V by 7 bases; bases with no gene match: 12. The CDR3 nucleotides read TGTGCCAGTACCCCATACCGACTAGCGGGAGTCGCCGGGGAGCTGTTTTCT. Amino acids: CASTPYRLAGVAGELFS.

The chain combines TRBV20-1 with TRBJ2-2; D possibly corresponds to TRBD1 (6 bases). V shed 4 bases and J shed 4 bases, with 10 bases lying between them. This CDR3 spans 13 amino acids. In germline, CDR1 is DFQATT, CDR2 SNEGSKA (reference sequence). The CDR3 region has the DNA TGCAGTGCTACGAGGGGGTTCACCGGGGAGCTGTTTTTT. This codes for CSATRGFTGELFF.

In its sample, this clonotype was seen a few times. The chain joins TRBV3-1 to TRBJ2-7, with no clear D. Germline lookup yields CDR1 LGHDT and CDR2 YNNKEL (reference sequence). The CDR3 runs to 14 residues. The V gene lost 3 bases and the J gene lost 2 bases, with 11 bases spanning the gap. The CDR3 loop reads CASSHGRPAYEQYF. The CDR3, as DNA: TGTGCCAGCAGCCATGGTCGCCCGGCCTACGAGCAGTACTTC.

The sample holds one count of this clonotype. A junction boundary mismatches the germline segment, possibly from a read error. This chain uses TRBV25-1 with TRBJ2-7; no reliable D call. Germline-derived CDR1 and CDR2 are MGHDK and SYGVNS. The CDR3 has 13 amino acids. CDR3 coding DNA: TGTGCCAGCAGTCCCGTGCCCCCCTACGAGCGGTACTTC. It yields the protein CASSPVPPYERYF.

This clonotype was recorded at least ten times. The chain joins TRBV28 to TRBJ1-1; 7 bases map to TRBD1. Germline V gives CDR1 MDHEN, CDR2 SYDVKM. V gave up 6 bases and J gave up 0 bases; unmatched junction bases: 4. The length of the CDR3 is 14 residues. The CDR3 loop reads CASRPGQMNTEAFF. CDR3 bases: TGTGCCAGCAGACCGGGACAGATGAACACTGAAGCTTTCTTT.

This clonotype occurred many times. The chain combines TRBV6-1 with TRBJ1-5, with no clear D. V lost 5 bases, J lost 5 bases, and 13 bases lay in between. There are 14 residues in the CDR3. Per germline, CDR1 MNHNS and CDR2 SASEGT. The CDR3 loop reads CASSRLSSYQPQHF. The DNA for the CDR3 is TGTGCCAGCAGTAGGCTAAGTTCTTATCAGCCCCAGCATTTT.

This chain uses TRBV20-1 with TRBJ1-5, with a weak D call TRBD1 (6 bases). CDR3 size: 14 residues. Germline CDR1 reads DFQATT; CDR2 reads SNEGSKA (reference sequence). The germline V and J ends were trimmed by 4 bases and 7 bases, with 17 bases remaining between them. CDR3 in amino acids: CSATGPGARQPQHF. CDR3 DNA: TGCAGTGCTACCGGCCCAGGGGCAAGACAGCCCCAGCATTTT.

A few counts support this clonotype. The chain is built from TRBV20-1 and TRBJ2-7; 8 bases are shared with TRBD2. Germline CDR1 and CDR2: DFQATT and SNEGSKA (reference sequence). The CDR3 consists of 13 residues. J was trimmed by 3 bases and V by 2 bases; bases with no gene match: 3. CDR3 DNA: TGCAGTGCTAGACTAGCGGGCCACTACGAGCAGTACTTC. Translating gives CSARLAGHYEQYF.

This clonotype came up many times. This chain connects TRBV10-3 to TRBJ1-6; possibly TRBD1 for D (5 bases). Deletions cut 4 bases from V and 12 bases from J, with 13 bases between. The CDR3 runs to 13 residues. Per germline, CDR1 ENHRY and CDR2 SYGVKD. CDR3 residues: CAISVDTVGPLHF. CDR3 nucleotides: TGTGCCATCAGTGTGGACACGGTAGGACCCCTCCACTTT.

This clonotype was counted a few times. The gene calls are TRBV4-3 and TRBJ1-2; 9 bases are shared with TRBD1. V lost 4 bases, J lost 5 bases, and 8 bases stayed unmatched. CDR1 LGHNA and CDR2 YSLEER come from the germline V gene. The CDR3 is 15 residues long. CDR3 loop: CASSLEQGAEYGYTF. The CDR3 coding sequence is TGCGCCAGCAGCCTAGAACAGGGGGCAGAATATGGCTACACCTTC.